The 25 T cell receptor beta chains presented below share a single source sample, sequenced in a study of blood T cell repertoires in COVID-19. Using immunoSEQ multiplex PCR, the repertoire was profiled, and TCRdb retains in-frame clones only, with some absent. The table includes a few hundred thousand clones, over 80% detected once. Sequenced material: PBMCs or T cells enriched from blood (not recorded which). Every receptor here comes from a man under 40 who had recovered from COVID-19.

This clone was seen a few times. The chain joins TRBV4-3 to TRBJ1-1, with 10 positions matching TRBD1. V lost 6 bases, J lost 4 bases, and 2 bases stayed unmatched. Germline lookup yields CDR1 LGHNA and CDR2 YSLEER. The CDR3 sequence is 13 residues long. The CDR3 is CASRRTGGTEAFF. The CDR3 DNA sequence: TGCGCCAGCAGGAGGACAGGGGGCACTGAAGCTTTCTTT.

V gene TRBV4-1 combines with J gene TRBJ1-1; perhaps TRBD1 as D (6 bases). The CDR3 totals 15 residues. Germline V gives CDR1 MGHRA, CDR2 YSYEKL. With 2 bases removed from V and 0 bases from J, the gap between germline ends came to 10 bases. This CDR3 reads CASSQTTGMNTEAFF. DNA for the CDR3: TGCGCCAGCAGCCAAACGACAGGAATGAACACTGAAGCTTTCTTT.

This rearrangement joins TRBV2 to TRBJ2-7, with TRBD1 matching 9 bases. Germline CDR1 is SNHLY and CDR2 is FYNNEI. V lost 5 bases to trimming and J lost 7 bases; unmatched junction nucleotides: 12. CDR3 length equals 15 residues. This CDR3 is CASSPHPGQGGEQYF. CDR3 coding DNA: TGTGCCAGCAGTCCCCACCCGGGACAGGGAGGGGAGCAGTACTTC. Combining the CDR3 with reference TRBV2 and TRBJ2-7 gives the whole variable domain EPEVTQTPSHQVTQMGQEVILRCVPISNHLYFYWYRQILGQKVEFLVSFYNNEISEKSEIFDDQFSVERPDGSNFTLKIRSTKLEDSAMYFCASSPHPGQGGEQYFGPGTRLTVT.

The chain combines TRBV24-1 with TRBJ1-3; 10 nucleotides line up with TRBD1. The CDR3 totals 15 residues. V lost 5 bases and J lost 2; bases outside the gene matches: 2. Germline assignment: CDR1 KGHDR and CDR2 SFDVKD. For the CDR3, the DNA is TGTGCCACCAGTGCCGGGACAGGGGCTGGAAACACCATATATTTT. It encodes CATSAGTGAGNTIYF.

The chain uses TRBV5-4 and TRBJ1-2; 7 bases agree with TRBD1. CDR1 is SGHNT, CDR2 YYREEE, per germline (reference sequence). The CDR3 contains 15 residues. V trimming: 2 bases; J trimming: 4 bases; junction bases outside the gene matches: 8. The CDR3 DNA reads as TGTGCCAGCAGCTTAAGACAGGGAATAGGCTATGGCTACACCTTC. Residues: CASSLRQGIGYGYTF. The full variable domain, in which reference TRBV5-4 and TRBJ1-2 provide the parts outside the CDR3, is ETGVTQSPTHLIKTRGQQVTLRCSSQSGHNTVSWYQQALGQGPQFIFQYYREEENGRGNFPPRFSGLQFPNYSSELNVNALELDDSALYLCASSLRQGIGYGYTFGSGTRLTVV.

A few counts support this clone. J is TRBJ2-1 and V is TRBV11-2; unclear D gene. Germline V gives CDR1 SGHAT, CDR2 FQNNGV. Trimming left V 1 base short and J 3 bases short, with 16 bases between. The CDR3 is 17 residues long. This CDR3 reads CASSLGSNRHIYNEQFF. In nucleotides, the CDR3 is TGTGCCAGCAGCTTAGGGTCAAACAGACACATCTACAATGAGCAGTTCTTC.

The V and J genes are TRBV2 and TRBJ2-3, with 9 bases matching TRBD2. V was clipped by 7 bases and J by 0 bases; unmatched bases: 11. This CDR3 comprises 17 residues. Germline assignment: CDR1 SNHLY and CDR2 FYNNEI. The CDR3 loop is CASTWLAGRGSTDTQYF. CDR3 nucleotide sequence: TGTGCCAGCACTTGGCTAGCGGGGAGAGGAAGCACAGATACGCAGTATTTT.

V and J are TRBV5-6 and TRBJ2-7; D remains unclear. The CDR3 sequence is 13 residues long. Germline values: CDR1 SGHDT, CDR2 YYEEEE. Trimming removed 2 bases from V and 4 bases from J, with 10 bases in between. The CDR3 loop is CASSLSYEYEQYF. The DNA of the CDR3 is TGTGCCAGCAGCTTATCTTACGAGTACGAGCAGTACTTC.

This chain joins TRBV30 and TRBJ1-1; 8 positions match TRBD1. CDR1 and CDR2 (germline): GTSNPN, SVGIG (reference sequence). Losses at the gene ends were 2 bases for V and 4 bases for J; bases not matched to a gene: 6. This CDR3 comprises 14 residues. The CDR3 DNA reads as TGTGCCTGGAGTATAACAGGGGGTAGCACTGAAGCTTTCTTT. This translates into CAWSITGGSTEAFF.

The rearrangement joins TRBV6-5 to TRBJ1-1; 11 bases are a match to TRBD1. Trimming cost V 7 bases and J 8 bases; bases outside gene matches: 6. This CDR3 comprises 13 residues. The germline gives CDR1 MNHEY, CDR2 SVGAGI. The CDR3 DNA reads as TGTGCCAGCACTCGGACAGGGGGCTCAGAAGCTTTCTTT. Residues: CASTRTGGSEAFF.

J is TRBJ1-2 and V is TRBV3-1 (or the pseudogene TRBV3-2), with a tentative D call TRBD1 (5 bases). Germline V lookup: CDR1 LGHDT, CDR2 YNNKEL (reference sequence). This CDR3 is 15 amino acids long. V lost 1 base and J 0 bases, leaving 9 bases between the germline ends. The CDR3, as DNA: TGTGCCAGCAGCCAAGCCCCGGGGGCTAACTATGGCTACACCTTC. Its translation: CASSQAPGANYGYTF.

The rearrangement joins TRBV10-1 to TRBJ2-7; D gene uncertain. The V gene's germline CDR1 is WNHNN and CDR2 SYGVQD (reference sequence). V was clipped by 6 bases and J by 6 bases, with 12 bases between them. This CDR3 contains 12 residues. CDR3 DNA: TGCGCCAGCAGATCTCCTACCGTCGAGCAGTACTTC. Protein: CASRSPTVEQYF.

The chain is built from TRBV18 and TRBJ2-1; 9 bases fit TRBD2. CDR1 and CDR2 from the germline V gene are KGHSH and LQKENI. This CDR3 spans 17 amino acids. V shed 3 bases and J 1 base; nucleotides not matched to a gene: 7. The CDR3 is CASSPSSGGTSYNEQFF. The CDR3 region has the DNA TGTGCCAGCTCACCTAGTAGCGGGGGAACATCCTACAATGAGCAGTTCTTC.

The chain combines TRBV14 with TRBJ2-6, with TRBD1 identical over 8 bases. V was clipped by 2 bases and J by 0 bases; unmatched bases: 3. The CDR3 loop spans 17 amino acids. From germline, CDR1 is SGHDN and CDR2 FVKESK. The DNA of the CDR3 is TGTGCCAGCAGCCAACTTACAGGGGGCTCTGGGGCCAACGTCCTGACTTTC. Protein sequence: CASSQLTGGSGANVLTF.

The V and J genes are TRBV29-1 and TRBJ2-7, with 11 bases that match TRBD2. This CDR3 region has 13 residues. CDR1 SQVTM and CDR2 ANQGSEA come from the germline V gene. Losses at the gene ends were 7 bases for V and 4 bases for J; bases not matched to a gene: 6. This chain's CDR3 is CSAGLADTYEQYF. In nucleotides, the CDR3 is TGCAGCGCGGGACTAGCGGATACTTACGAGCAGTACTTC.

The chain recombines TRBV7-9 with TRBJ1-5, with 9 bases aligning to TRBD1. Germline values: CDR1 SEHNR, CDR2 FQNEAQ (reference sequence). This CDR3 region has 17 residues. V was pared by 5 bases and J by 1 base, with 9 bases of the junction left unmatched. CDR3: CASSRGQGGSSNQPQHF. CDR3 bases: TGTGCCAGCAGCCGGGGACAGGGAGGGTCAAGCAATCAGCCCCAGCATTTT.

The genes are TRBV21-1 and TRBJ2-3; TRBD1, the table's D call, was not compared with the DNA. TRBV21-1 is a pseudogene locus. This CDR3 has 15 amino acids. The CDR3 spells CASSSRDRDSDTQYF. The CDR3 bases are TGTGCCAGCAGCTCCCGGGACAGGGATTCGGATACGCAGTATTTT.

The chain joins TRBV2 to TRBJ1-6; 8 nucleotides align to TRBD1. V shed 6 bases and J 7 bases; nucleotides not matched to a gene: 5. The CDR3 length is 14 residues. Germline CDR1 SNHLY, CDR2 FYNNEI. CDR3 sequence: CASRQTGENSPLHF. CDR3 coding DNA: TGTGCCAGCAGACAGACAGGGGAGAATTCACCCCTCCACTTT.

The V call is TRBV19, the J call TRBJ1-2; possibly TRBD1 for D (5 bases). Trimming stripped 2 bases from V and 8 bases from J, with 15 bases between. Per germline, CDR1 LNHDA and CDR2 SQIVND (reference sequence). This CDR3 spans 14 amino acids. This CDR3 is CASSISPGQSGYTF. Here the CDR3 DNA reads TGTGCCAGTAGTATATCGCCAGGGCAATCGGGCTACACCTTC.

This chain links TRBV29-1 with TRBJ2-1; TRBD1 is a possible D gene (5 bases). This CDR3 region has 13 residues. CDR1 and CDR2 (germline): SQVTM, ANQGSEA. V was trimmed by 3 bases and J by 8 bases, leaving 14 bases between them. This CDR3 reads CSVDLSVRDEQFF. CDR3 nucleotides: TGCAGCGTTGACCTTTCAGTCAGGGATGAGCAGTTCTTC.

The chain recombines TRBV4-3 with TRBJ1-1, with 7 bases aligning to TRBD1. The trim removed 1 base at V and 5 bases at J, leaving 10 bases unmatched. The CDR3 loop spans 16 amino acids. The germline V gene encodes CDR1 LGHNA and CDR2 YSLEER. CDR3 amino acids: CASSQGVSGGRTEAFF. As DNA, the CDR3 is TGCGCCAGCAGCCAAGGGGTTTCAGGGGGAAGGACTGAAGCTTTCTTT.

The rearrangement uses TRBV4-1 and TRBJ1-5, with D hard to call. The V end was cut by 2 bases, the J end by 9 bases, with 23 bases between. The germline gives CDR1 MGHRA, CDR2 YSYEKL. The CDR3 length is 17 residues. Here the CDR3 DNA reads TGCGCCAGCAGCCAAAGCGCGCAGGAGGGATCGTTACGGCCCCAGCATTTT. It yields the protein CASSQSAQEGSLRPQHF.

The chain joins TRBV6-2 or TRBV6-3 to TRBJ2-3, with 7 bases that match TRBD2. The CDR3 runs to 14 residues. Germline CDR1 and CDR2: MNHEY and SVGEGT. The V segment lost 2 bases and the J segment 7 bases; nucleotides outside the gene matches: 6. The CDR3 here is CASSYGLAEHTQYF. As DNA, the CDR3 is TGTGCCAGCAGTTACGGTCTAGCGGAACATACGCAGTATTTT.

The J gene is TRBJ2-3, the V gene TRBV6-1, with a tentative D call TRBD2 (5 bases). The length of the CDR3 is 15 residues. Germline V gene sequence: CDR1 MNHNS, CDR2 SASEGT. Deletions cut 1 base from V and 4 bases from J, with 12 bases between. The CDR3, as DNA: TGTGCCAGCAGTGAAGAGGGTCCGAGGGCAGATACGCAGTATTTT. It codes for CASSEEGPRADTQYF.

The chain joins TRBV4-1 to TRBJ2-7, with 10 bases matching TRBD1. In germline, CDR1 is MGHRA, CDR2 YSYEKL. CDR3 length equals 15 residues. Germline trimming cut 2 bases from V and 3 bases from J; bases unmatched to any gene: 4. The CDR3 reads CASSQTGTGDYEQYF. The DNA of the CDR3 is TGCGCCAGCAGCCAAACCGGGACAGGGGACTACGAGCAGTACTTC.